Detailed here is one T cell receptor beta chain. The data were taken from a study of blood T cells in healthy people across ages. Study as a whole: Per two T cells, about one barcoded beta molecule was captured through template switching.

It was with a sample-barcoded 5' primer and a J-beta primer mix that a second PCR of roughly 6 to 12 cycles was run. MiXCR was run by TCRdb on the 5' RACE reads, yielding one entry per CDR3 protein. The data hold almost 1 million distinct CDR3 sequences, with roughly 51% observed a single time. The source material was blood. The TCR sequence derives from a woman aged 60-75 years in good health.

CDR3 amino acids: CSARGFTGHNEQFF. DNA for the CDR3: TGCAGTGCTAGAGGCTTCACCGGGCACAATGAGCAGTTCTTC. V usage is TRBV20-1 and J usage is TRBJ2-1; D gene unclear. Germline CDR1 and CDR2: DFQATT and SNEGSKA (reference sequence). CDR3 size: 14 residues. V dropped 1 base and J dropped 5 bases, with 12 bases sitting between them.